These 32 T cell receptor beta chains share one sample of origin, sequenced in a study of T cells in Graves' hyperthyroidism and ophthalmopathy (dated by TCRdb to between 2018 and 2021). The library was produced with multiplex PCR. Reads for this sample came from an Illumina HiSeq 2000. TCR beta CDR3 regions were amplified from RNA transcripts. For the first round of RT-PCR on the TCR CDR3, the HTBI primer set was used together with the Qiagen OneStep RT-PCR kit. TCRdb reworked the public reads: Q25 trimming with fastp, MiXCR clone assembly, productive beta chains retained. Rows are combined by CDR3 protein, so each entry shows the most common genes and DNA. This sample is represented by about 540,000 distinct CDR3 sequences; about 45% of them were singletons. Of the sample, just over 8% falls within the top ten clones. The specimen was peripheral blood or thyroid tissue (not recorded which). All receptors come from a woman aged 18-29 years with Graves' hyperthyroidism. Donor details come from another sample of the same person, matched by shared clones.

Comment on this clonotype: A much larger clone lies one base from this, so it may be a read error. The chain uses TRBV2 and TRBJ2-5, with D perhaps given as TRBD1 or TRBD2 (5 bases each). This CDR3 spans 14 amino acids. Trimming left V 4 bases short and J 1 base short, with 10 bases between. Per germline, CDR1 SNHLY and CDR2 FYNNEI. As DNA, the CDR3 is TGTGCCAGCAGTGGGGGGTGGGGCCAAGAGACCCAGTACTTC. The encoded protein is CASSGGWGQETQYF.

The chain carries TRBV7-2 and TRBJ1-2; D is possibly TRBD1 (6 bases). CDR3 length equals 14 residues. Germline V CDR1 and CDR2: SGHTA, FQGNSA. V was cut by 5 bases and J by 4 bases, with 14 bases left in between. For the CDR3, the DNA is TGTGCCAGCAGCCAAGATCAGGGGACCTATGGCTACACCTTC. Protein sequence: CASSQDQGTYGYTF. Together with reference TRBV7-2 and TRBJ1-2, the CDR3 gives the full variable domain: GAGVSQSPSNKVTEKGKDVELRCDPISGHTALYWYRQSLGQGLEFLIYFQGNSAPDKSGLPSDRFSAERTGGSVSTLTIQRTQQEDSAVYLCASSQDQGTYGYTFGSGTRLTVV.

This sequence joins TRBV2 and TRBJ1-3; tentatively, D is TRBD1 (5 bases). With 4 bases removed from V and 0 bases from J, the gap between germline ends came to 25 bases. The length of the CDR3 is 20 residues. The V gene's germline CDR1 is SNHLY and CDR2 FYNNEI. The CDR3 bases are TGTGCCAGCAGTGTTCGAATGGGGCAGGGCAATATCGGCTCTGGAAACACCATATATTTT. This sequence encodes CASSVRMGQGNIGSGNTIYF.

Turning to this clonotype: The conserved final phenylalanine or tryptophan is absent from the CDR3, which likely points to a read error. V and J are TRBV19 and TRBJ1-1, with a tentative D call TRBD1 (5 bases). Germline V CDR1 and CDR2: LNHDA, SQIVND (reference sequence). This CDR3 region has 11 residues. V lost 6 bases and J lost 7, with 9 bases in between. DNA of the CDR3: TGTGCCAGTAGGGCAGGGCTTGAAGCTTTCCTT. Translation gives CASRAGLEAFL.

This clonotype was counted a single time. The chain couples TRBV7-9 to TRBJ1-1, with D tentatively TRBD1 (5 bases). The V gene lost 5 bases and the J gene lost 11 bases, with 21 bases spanning the gap. The CDR3 is 14 residues long. Germline V gene lookup returns CDR1 SEHNR and CDR2 FQNEAQ (reference sequence). The CDR3 nucleotides read TGTGCCAGCAGCATCGGGGGTTTGAGGCTCCAGGCTTTCTTT. This encodes CASSIGGLRLQAFF.

This sequence joins TRBV7-9 and TRBJ1-1; tentatively, D is TRBD1 (5 bases). Deletions cut 5 bases from V and 11 bases from J, with 12 bases between. This CDR3 region has 11 residues. Germline CDR1 and CDR2: SEHNR and FQNEAQ (reference sequence). CDR3 nucleotide sequence: TGTGCCAGCAGCCCAGCGGGGGATGCTTTCTTT. This gives the protein CASSPAGDAFF. Full variable domain (outside the CDR3, taken from reference TRBV7-9 and TRBJ1-1): DTGVSQNPRHKITKRGQNVTFRCDPISEHNRLYWYRQTLGQGPEFLTYFQNEAQLEKSRLLSDRFSAERPKGSFSTLEIQRTEQGDSAMYLCASSPAGDAFFGQGTRLTVV.

The sample holds a few counts of this clonotype. The chain recombines TRBV7-8 with TRBJ1-1, with D uncertain. The germline V gene has CDR1 SGHVS and CDR2 FQNEAQ. Trimming stripped 1 base from V and 0 bases from J, with 12 bases between. The CDR3 length is 16 residues. As DNA, the CDR3 is TGTGCCAGCAGCTTAGGGAGGAAACAATTGAACACTGAAGCTTTCTTT. As protein: CASSLGRKQLNTEAFF. The variable domain in full, completed from reference TRBV7-8 and TRBJ1-1, reads GAGVSQSPRYKVAKRGQDVALRCDPISGHVSLFWYQQALGQGPEFLTYFQNEAQLDKSGLPSDRFFAERPEGSVSTLKIQRTQQEDSAVYLCASSLGRKQLNTEAFFGQGTRLTVV.

This clonotype was detected many times. J is TRBJ2-5 and V is TRBV7-9, with D unclear. The germline V and J ends were trimmed by 5 bases and 4 bases, with 11 bases remaining between them. This CDR3 spans 13 amino acids. The germline CDR1 and CDR2 sequences are SEHNR and FQNEAQ (reference sequence). Here the CDR3 DNA reads TGTGCCAGCAGCAATATGATGGGAGAGACCCAGTACTTC. Translation gives CASSNMMGETQYF.

This clonotype occurred many times. The chain recombines TRBV10-3 with TRBJ1-5; D uncertain. Trimming took off 3 bases at V and 2 bases at J, with 8 bases between the two ends. The CDR3 contains 14 residues. Germline lookup yields CDR1 ENHRY and CDR2 SYGVKD. CDR3 sequence: CAISDGEGNQPQHF. Here the CDR3 DNA reads TGTGCCATCAGTGATGGGGAAGGCAATCAGCCCCAGCATTTT.

Remarks on this clonotype: The junction shows a germline mismatch at one end, possibly a read error. The genes are TRBV5-8 and TRBJ2-7, with 7 bases aligning to TRBD1. Germline loops: CDR1 SGHTS, CDR2 YDEGEE. CDR3 length: 14 amino acids. CDR3 in DNA: TGCGCCAGCAGCGAACTAGACAGGGCTTACGAGCAGTACTTC. This translates into CASSELDRAYEQYF.

The table lists this clonotype with many counts. The chain couples TRBV7-9 to TRBJ1-6; the match to TRBD1 covers 7 bases. CDR1 and CDR2 (germline): SEHNR, FQNEAQ (reference sequence). Losses at the gene ends were 0 bases for V and 9 bases for J; bases not matched to a gene: 2. This CDR3 region has 14 residues. The CDR3 spells CASSLAGGRSPLHF. The DNA for the CDR3 is TGTGCCAGCAGCTTAGCAGGGGGCCGTTCACCCCTCCACTTT.

The chain carries TRBV25-1 and TRBJ1-2; 8 nucleotides match TRBD1. The CDR3 is made up of 13 amino acids. The germline V gene encodes CDR1 MGHDK and CDR2 SYGVNS. Trimming took 5 bases from V and 8 from J; bases not matched to a gene: 7. The CDR3 DNA sequence: TGTGCCAGCAGTAAAGGACAGGGACCGGGCTACACCTTC. Translating it yields CASSKGQGPGYTF.

The chain carries TRBV11-2 and TRBJ1-2, with D possibly matching TRBD1 (6 bases). Germline V gives CDR1 SGHAT, CDR2 FQNNGV. Deletions cut 4 bases from V and 2 bases from J, with 11 bases between. CDR3 length: 14 amino acids. CDR3 nucleotides: TGTGCCAGCAGCTCCGGGACATCCAACTATGGCTACACCTTC. It yields the protein CASSSGTSNYGYTF.

Notes on this clonotype: A much larger clone lies one base from this, so it may be a read error. This chain links TRBV10-3 with TRBJ2-7; 8 bases are a match to TRBD2. CDR3 length: 15 amino acids. V lost 0 bases, J lost 2 bases, and 3 bases stayed unmatched. Germline V lookup: CDR1 ENHRY, CDR2 SYGVKD. The chain's CDR3 is CAISESAAGAYEQYF. CDR3 coding DNA: TGTGCCATCAGTGAGTCGGCAGCGGGAGCCTACGAGCAGTACTTC.

This clonotype appeared a few times. The chain uses TRBV2 and TRBJ1-2; TRBD1 might be the D (5 bases). This CDR3 spans 15 amino acids. Germline V CDR1 and CDR2: SNHLY, FYNNEI. Trimming cost V 6 bases and J 4 bases, with 18 bases left between them. The CDR3 coding sequence is TGTGCCAGCAGCCAAGAGTGGCGGGACCCCTATGGCTACACCTTC. Protein: CASSQEWRDPYGYTF. The full variable domain, rest sourced from reference TRBV2 and TRBJ1-2, is EPEVTQTPSHQVTQMGQEVILRCVPISNHLYFYWYRQILGQKVEFLVSFYNNEISEKSEIFDDQFSVERPDGSNFTLKIRSTKLEDSAMYFCASSQEWRDPYGYTFGSGTRLTVV.

This clonotype came up a few times. The chain combines TRBV7-2 with TRBJ1-5; 9 bases match TRBD1. Per germline, CDR1 SGHTA and CDR2 FQGNSA. J was trimmed by 6 bases and V by 5 bases; bases with no gene match: 11. CDR3 length equals 16 residues. CDR3 protein: CASSQDGDRGTQPQHF. In DNA form, the CDR3 reads TGTGCCAGCAGCCAAGACGGAGACAGGGGGACTCAGCCCCAGCATTTT.

The chain combines TRBV7-6 with TRBJ2-7, with 11 bases aligning to TRBD1. With 5 bases clipped from V and 6 bases from J, the junction kept 9 bases outside the gene matches. Germline lookup yields CDR1 SGHVS and CDR2 FNYEAQ. The CDR3 consists of 15 residues. CDR3 loop: CASSHTGQGAFEQYF. The DNA for the CDR3 is TGTGCCAGCAGCCACACCGGACAGGGGGCTTTCGAGCAGTACTTC.

The sample holds many counts of this clonotype. This rearrangement joins TRBV7-9 to TRBJ1-6, with unresolved D. Germline V gene lookup returns CDR1 SEHNR and CDR2 FQNEAQ (reference sequence). The CDR3 extends over 15 amino acids. Trimming pared 6 bases from V and 0 bases from J, leaving 9 bases between. CDR3 protein: CASSSVASYNSPLHF. The CDR3 DNA sequence: TGTGCCAGCAGTTCCGTGGCCTCCTATAATTCACCCCTCCACTTT.

V and J are TRBV10-3 and TRBJ1-4; D remains unclear. V was shortened by 6 bases and J by 8 bases, with 7 bases between the two germline ends. Germline CDR1 is ENHRY and CDR2 is SYGVKD. This CDR3 spans 11 amino acids. The CDR3 DNA reads TGTGCCATCAGCCAGTCCGAAAAACTGTTTTTT. As protein: CAISQSEKLFF.

Many counts were recorded for this clonotype. The chain carries TRBV2 and TRBJ1-2, with D unclear. The germline gives CDR1 SNHLY, CDR2 FYNNEI. The V end lost 4 bases, the J end lost 4 bases, and 16 bases lay between the germline ends. There are 15 residues in the CDR3. The CDR3 spells CASSGQRKSGYGYTF. The CDR3 nucleotides read TGTGCCAGCAGTGGGCAGCGCAAAAGTGGCTATGGCTACACCTTC.

This clonotype was observed many times. This chain links TRBV20-1 with TRBJ2-7; D may be TRBD1 (5 bases). Looked up from germline, CDR1 is DFQATT and CDR2 is SNEGSKA (reference sequence). Trimming left V 3 bases short and J 2 bases short, with 11 bases between. The CDR3 covers 13 residues. The CDR3 DNA follows: TGCAGTGCTAGGGCCGGACACACCTACGAGCAGTACTTC. The encoded protein is CSARAGHTYEQYF.

This clonotype was counted a few times. The chain recombines TRBV7-9 with TRBJ2-2; TRBD2 aligns across 7 bases. Germline V gives CDR1 SEHNR, CDR2 FQNEAQ (reference sequence). V lost 5 bases and J lost 5; bases outside the gene matches: 11. CDR3 size: 16 residues. CDR3 sequence reads: CASSPSGGGRTGELFF. CDR3 in DNA: TGTGCCAGCAGCCCGTCTGGCGGGGGTCGAACCGGGGAGCTGTTTTTT.

The J gene is TRBJ1-1, the V gene TRBV5-1, with 9 positions matching TRBD1. The CDR3 loop spans 15 amino acids. J lost 5 bases, V lost 0 bases, and 5 bases had no gene match. Per the germline V gene, CDR1 is SGHRS and CDR2 is YFSETQ. The CDR3 protein is CASSLEQGAVTEAFF. CDR3 DNA sequence: TGCGCCAGCAGCTTGGAACAGGGGGCGGTGACTGAAGCTTTCTTT.

Many counts were recorded for this clonotype. The DNA of the CDR3 is TGCAGCGTGACCGGGACTAGCCCATACGAGCAGTACTTC. Translating it yields CSVTGTSPYEQYF. The rearrangement joins TRBV29-1 to TRBJ2-7, with 9 positions matching TRBD2. Germline-derived CDR1 and CDR2 are SQVTM and ANQGSEA. V lost 6 bases to trimming and J lost 4 bases; unmatched junction nucleotides: 7. The CDR3 covers 13 residues.

The rearrangement joins TRBV10-3 to TRBJ1-1, with 8 bases identical to TRBD1. Germline V lookup: CDR1 ENHRY, CDR2 SYGVKD. The length of the CDR3 is 13 residues. V was pared by 7 bases and J by 5 bases, with 6 bases of the junction left unmatched. The CDR3 DNA reads TGTGCCATCACCGCTACAGGGGGGACTGAAGCTTTCTTT. This gives the protein CAITATGGTEAFF.

This clonotype was seen ten or more times. This sequence joins TRBV10-3 and TRBJ2-5; the match to TRBD1 covers 12 bases. Germline loops: CDR1 ENHRY, CDR2 SYGVKD. The V gene end was trimmed by 10 bases and the J gene end by 5 bases; junction bases not matched to a gene: 11. CDR3 length: 15 amino acids. CDR3 bases: TGTGCCACCAATGCCGGGACAGGGGGCCGGGAGACCCAGTACTTC. This translates into CATNAGTGGRETQYF.

The chain combines TRBV7-2 with TRBJ2-2; D unresolved. The CDR3 spans 15 residues. V lost 6 bases and J lost 6, with 17 bases in between. Germline V lookup: CDR1 SGHTA, CDR2 FQGNSA. The CDR3 reads CASSLASQHPGELFF. DNA of the CDR3: TGTGCCAGCAGTCTCGCCTCACAGCATCCCGGGGAGCTGTTTTTT.

The V gene is TRBV24-1, the J gene TRBJ1-4; 8 nucleotides match TRBD1. Germline assignment: CDR1 KGHDR and CDR2 SFDVKD. Germline trimming cut 2 bases from V and 8 bases from J; bases unmatched to any gene: 6. The CDR3 length is 15 residues. In DNA, the CDR3 is TGTGCCACCAGTGATTCGCCCGGGACAGGCGAAAAACTGTTTTTT. Its protein product is CATSDSPGTGEKLFF.

The chain uses TRBV29-1 and TRBJ2-1; TRBD2 matches at 11 bases. The CDR3 length is 13 residues. CDR1 and CDR2 (germline): SQVTM, ANQGSEA. V shed 6 bases and J 9 bases; nucleotides not matched to a gene: 7. The CDR3 spells CSVVAGGLAEQFF. DNA for the CDR3: TGCAGCGTCGTAGCGGGAGGGCTGGCTGAGCAGTTCTTC.

The J gene is TRBJ2-2, the V gene TRBV7-9; tentatively, D is TRBD2 (6 bases). Germline V gene lookup returns CDR1 SEHNR and CDR2 FQNEAQ (reference sequence). The CDR3 sequence is 14 residues long. Trimming removed 6 bases from V and 4 bases from J, with 12 bases in between. The CDR3 coding sequence is TGTGCCAGCAGACGACTAGTCGGCACCGGGGAGCTGTTTTTT. Translation: CASRRLVGTGELFF.

The V call is TRBV20-1, the J call TRBJ1-4; D is unresolved. CDR1 is DFQATT and CDR2 is SNEGSKA in the germline V gene (reference sequence). The CDR3 is made up of 14 amino acids. V dropped 3 bases and J dropped 2 bases, with 10 bases sitting between them. DNA of the CDR3: TGCAGTGCTAGGCCAGTTCCCACTAATGAAAAACTGTTTTTT. Translating gives CSARPVPTNEKLFF.

This clonotype was counted ten times or more. The chain is built from TRBV7-9 and TRBJ1-2; D is possibly TRBD1 (5 bases). CDR1 is SEHNR and CDR2 is FQNEAQ in the germline V gene (reference sequence). The germline V and J ends were trimmed by 5 bases and 8 bases, with 12 bases remaining between them. The CDR3 has 12 residues. The CDR3 DNA reads TGTGCCAGCAGCCCTAGGGACGGCGGCTACACCTTC. Its protein is CASSPRDGGYTF.